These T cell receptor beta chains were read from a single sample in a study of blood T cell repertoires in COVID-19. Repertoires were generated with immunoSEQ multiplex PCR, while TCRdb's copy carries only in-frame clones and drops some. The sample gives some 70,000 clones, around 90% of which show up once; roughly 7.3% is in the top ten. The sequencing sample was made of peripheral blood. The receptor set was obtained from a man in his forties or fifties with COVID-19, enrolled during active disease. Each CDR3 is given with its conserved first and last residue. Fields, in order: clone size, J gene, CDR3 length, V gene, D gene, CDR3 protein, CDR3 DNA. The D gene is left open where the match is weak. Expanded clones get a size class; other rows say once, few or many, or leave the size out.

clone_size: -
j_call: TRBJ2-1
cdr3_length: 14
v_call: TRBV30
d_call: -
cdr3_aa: CAWSKGHSINEQFF
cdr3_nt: TGTGCCTGGAGTAAAGGACATTCAATCAATGAGCAGTTCTTC

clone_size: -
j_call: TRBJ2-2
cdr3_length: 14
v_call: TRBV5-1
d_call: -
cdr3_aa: CASSLYTNTGELFF
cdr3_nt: TGCGCCAGCAGCTTATACACGAACACCGGGGAGCTGTTTTTT

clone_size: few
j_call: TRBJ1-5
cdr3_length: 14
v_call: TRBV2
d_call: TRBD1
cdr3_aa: CATTGEGRNQPQHF
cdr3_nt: TGTGCCACCACAGGGGAAGGGCGCAATCAGCCCCAGCATTTT

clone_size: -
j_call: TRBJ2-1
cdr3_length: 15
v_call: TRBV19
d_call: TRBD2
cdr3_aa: CASSIGLAGYNEQFF
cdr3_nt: TGTGCCAGTAGTATCGGCCTAGCGGGGTACAATGAGCAGTTCTTC

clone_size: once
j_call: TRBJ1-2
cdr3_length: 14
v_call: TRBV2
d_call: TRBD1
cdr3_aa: CASSETGGNYGYTF
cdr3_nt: TGTGCCAGCTCCGAGACAGGGGGTAACTATGGCTACACCTTC

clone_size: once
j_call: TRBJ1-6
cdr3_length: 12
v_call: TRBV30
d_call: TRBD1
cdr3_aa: CAWTRTQGALHF
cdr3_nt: TGTGCCTGGACTAGGACACAGGGGGCCCTCCACTTT

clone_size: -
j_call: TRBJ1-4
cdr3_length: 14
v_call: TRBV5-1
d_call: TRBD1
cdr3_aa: CASNPGQGMEKLFF
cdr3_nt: TGCGCCAGCAACCCGGGACAGGGGATGGAAAAACTGTTTTTT

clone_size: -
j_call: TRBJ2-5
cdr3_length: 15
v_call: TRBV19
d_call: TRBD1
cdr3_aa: CASSINGQGWETQYF
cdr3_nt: TGTGCCAGTAGTATTAACGGACAGGGATGGGAGACCCAGTACTTC

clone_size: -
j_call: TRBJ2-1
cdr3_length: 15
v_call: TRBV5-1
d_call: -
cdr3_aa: CASREGTVSYNEQFF
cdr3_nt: TGCGCCAGCAGGGAGGGGACCGTCTCCTACAATGAGCAGTTCTTC

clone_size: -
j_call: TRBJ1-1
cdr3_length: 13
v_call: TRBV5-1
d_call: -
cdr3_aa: CASSLGENTEAFF
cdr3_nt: TGCGCCAGCAGCTTGGGAGAGAACACTGAAGCTTTCTTT

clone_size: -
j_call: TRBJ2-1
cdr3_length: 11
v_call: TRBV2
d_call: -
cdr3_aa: CASRSTDEQFF
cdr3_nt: TGTGCCAGTAGAAGCACCGATGAGCAGTTCTTC

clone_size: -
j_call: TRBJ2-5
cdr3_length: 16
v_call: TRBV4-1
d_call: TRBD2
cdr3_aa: CASSQGGGGAQETQYF
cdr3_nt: TGCGCCAGCAGCCAAGGAGGCGGGGGGGCTCAGGAGACCCAGTACTTC

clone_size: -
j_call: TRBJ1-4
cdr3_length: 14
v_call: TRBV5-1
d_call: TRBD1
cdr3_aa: CASRTGVSNEKLFF
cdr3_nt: TGCGCCAGCAGGACAGGGGTGTCTAATGAAAAACTGTTTTTT

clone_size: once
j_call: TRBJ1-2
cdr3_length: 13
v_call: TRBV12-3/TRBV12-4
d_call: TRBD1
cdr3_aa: CASSSGTGNGYTF
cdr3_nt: TGTGCCAGCAGCTCCGGGACAGGGAACGGCTACACCTTC

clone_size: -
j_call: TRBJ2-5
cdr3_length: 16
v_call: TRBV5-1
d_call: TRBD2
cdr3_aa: CASSPLASGGGETQYF
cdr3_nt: TGCGCCAGCAGCCCCTTGGCTAGCGGGGGCGGAGAGACCCAGTACTTC

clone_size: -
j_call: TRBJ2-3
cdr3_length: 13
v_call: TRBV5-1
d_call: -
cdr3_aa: CASSLALLDTQYF
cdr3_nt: TGCGCCAGCAGCTTGGCCTTGTTAGATACGCAGTATTTT

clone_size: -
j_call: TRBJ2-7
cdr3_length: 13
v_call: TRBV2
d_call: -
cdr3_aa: CASSESPSYEQYF
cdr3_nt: TGTGCCAGCAGTGAGTCTCCTTCCTACGAGCAGTACTTC

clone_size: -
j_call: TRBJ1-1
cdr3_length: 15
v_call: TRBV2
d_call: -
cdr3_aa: CASSELDSSNTEAFF
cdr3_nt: TGTGCCAGCAGTGAATTAGACAGCTCGAACACTGAAGCTTTCTTT

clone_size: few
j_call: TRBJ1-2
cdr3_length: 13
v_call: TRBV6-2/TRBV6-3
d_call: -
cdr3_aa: CASSDTPLYGYTF
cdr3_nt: TGTGCCAGCAGCGACACGCCCTTGTATGGCTACACCTTC

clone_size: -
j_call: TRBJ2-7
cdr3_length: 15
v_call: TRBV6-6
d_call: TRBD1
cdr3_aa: CASSQPGDRGIEQYF
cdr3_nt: TGTGCCAGCAGCCAACCCGGGGACAGGGGGATCGAGCAGTACTTC

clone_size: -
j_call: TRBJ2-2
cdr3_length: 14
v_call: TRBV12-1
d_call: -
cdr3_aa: CARVGGQSTGELFF
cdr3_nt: TGTGCCAGAGTGGGGGGGCAGAGTACCGGGGAGCTGTTTTTT

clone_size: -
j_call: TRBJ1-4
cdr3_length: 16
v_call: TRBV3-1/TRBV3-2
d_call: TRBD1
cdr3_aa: CASSQDRGLTNEKLFF
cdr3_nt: TGTGCCAGCAGCCAAGACAGGGGGCTTACTAATGAAAAACTGTTTTTT

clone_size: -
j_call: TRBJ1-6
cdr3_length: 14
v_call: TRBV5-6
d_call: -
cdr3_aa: CASSLIGGLSPLHF
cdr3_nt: TGTGCCAGCAGCTTGATCGGGGGGCTTTCACCCCTCCACTTT

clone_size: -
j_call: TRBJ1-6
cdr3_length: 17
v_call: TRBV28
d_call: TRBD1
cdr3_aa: CASSSYRDRGLNSPLHF
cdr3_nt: TGTGCCAGCAGTTCCTACCGGGACAGGGGGTTAAATTCACCCCTCCACTTT

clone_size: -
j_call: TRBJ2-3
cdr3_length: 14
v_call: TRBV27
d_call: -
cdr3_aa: CASSSPPGRNTQYF
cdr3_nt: TGTGCCAGCAGTTCACCGCCGGGGAGAAATACGCAGTATTTT

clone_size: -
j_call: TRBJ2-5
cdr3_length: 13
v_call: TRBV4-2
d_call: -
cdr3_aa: CASSQTGLETQYF
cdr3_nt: TGTGCCAGCAGCCAAACAGGGCTGGAGACCCAGTACTTC

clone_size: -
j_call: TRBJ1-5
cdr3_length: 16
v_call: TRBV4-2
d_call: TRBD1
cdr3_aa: CASSQEAGQGGQPQHF
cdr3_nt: TGTGCCAGCAGCCAAGAAGCCGGACAGGGGGGTCAGCCCCAGCATTTT

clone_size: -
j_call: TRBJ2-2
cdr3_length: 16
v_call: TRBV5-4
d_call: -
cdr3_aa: CASSFNRGGDTGELFF
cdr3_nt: TGTGCCAGCAGCTTTAACCGGGGTGGGGACACCGGGGAGCTGTTTTTT

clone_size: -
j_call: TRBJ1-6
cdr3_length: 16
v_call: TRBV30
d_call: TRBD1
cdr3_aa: CAWTRTGNMWNSPLHF
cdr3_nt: TGTGCCTGGACGAGGACAGGGAATATGTGGAATTCACCCCTCCACTTT

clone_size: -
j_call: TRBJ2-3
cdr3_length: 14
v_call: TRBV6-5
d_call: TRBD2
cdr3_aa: CASSRDYPGHTQYF
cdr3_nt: TGTGCCAGCAGCAGGGACTACCCAGGCCATACGCAGTATTTT

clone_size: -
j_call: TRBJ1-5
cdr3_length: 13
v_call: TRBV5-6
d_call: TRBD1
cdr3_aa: CASSPRTGGPQHF
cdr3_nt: TGTGCCAGCAGCCCTCGGACAGGTGGTCCCCAGCATTTT

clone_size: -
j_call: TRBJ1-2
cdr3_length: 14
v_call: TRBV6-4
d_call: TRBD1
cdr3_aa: CASSDLAGGPGYTF
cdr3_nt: TGTGCCAGCAGTGACTTGGCAGGGGGCCCTGGCTACACCTTC

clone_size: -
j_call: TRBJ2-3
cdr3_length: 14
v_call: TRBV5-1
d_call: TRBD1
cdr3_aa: CASSFGQGSDTQYF
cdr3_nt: TGCGCCAGCAGCTTTGGACAGGGCAGCGATACGCAGTATTTT

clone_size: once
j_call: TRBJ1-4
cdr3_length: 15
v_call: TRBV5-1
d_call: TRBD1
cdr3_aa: CASSLGGTGGEKLFF
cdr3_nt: TGCGCCAGCAGCTTGGGTGGGACAGGGGGTGAAAAACTGTTTTTT

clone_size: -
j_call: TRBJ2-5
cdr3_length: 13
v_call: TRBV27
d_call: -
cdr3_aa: CASSFQQGETQYF
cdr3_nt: TGTGCCAGCAGTTTTCAACAGGGAGAGACCCAGTACTTC

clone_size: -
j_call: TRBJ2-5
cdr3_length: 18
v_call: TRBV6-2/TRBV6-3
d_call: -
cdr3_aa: CASSYSRARGASQETQYF
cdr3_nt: TGTGCCAGCAGTTACTCGAGGGCCCGGGGGGCCTCCCAAGAGACCCAGTACTTC

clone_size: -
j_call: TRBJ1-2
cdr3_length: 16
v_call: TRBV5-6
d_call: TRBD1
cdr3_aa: CASSLRGVQGAVGYTF
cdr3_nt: TGTGCCAGCAGCTTGCGCGGAGTACAGGGGGCCGTTGGCTACACCTTC

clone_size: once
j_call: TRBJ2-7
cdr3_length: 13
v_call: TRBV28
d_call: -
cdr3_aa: CASSLGGGFEQYF
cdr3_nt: TGTGCCAGCAGTTTAGGAGGAGGGTTCGAGCAGTACTTC

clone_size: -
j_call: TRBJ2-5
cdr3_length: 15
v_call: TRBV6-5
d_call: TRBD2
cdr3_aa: CASRNPGGGTETQYF
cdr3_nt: TGTGCCAGCAGAAACCCGGGGGGGGGAACGGAGACCCAGTACTTC

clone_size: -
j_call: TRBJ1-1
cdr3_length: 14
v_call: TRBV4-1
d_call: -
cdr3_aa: CASSGRTVNTEAFF
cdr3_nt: TGCGCCAGCAGCGGCCGGACAGTGAACACTGAAGCTTTCTTT

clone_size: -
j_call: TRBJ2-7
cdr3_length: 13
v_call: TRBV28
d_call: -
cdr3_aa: CASSRTVLYEQYF
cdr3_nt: TGTGCCAGCAGTCGGACAGTACTCTACGAGCAGTACTTC

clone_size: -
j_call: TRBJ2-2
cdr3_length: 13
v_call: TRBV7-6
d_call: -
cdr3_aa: CASSLTYTGELFF
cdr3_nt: TGTGCCAGCAGCTTGACTTACACCGGGGAGCTGTTTTTT

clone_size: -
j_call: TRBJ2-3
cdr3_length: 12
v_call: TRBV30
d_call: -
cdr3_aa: CAWSVPTDTQYF
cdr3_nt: TGTGCCTGGAGCGTCCCCACAGATACGCAGTATTTT

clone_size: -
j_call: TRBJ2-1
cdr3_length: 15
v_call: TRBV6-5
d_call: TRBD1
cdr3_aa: CASSSRTGAGDEQFF
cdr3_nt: TGTGCCAGCAGTTCGCGGACAGGGGCTGGCGATGAGCAGTTCTTC

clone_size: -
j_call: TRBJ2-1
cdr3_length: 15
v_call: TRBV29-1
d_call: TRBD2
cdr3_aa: CSVQRLAEPYNEQFF
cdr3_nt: TGCAGCGTCCAACGACTAGCGGAACCCTACAATGAGCAGTTCTTC

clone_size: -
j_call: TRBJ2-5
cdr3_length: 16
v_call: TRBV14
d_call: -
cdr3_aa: CASSQHGGGYQETQYF
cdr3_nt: TGTGCCAGCAGCCAACATGGGGGCGGGTACCAAGAGACCCAGTACTTC

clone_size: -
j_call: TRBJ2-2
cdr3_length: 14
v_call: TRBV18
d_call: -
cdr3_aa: CASSPQPNTGELFF
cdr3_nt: TGTGCCAGCTCACCACAGCCGAACACCGGGGAGCTGTTTTTT

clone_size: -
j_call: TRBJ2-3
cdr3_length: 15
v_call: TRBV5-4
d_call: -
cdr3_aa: CASRRSGVGPDTQYF
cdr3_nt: TGTGCCAGCAGGCGCAGCGGAGTCGGACCAGATACGCAGTATTTT

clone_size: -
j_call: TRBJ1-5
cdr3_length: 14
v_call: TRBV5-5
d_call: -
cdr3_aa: CASSLRGPWEPQHF
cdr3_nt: TGTGCCAGCAGCTTGAGGGGTCCGTGGGAGCCCCAGCATTTT

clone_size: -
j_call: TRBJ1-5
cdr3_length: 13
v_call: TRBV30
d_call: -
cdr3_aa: CAWSGGQGQPQHF
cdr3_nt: TGTGCCTGGAGTGGTGGGCAGGGTCAGCCCCAGCATTTT

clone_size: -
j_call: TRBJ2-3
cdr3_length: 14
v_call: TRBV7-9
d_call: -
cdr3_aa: CASSLTRGTDTQYF
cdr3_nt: TGTGCCAGCAGCTTAACCAGGGGCACAGATACGCAGTATTTT

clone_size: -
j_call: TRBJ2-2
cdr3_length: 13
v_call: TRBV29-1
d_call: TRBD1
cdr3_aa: CSADRGQPGELFF
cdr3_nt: TGCAGCGCGGACAGGGGGCAGCCCGGGGAGCTGTTTTTT

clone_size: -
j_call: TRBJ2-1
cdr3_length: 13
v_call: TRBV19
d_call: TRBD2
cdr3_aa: CASSTNGGREQFF
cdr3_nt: TGTGCCAGTAGTACCAACGGCGGGAGGGAGCAGTTCTTC

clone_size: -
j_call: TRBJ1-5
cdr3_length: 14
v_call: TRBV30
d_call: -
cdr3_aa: CAWSPPDSPQPQHF
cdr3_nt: TGTGCCTGGAGTCCACCCGACAGTCCTCAGCCCCAGCATTTT

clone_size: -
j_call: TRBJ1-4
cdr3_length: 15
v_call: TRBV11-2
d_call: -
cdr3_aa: CASSPRHPTNEKLFF
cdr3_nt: TGTGCCAGCAGCCCCAGACACCCAACTAATGAAAAACTGTTTTTT